A single sample gave rise to the 13 T cell receptor beta chains below, sequenced in a study of OX40 agonist ivuxolimab in advanced cancers. The assay was immunoSEQ multiplex PCR, and TCRdb's table has in-frame clones only and misses some. The sample shows about 20,000 clones, 75% to 90% of them seen only once. This specimen consisted of CD4+ or CD8+ T cells sorted from blood, obtained in a trial of the OX40 agonist ivuxolimab. The source of these receptors is an adult with an advanced solid tumor such as melanoma, head and neck, liver or kidney cancer.

The chain recombines TRBV2 with TRBJ1-1; D perhaps matches TRBD1 (6 bases). Germline loops: CDR1 SNHLY, CDR2 FYNNEI. CDR3 size: 17 residues. V lost 6 bases and J lost 1, with 21 bases in between. Here the CDR3 reads CASSVRLGGAKNTEAFF. CDR3 nucleotides: TGTGCCAGCAGCGTCCGTCTGGGGGGGGCAAAGAACACTGAAGCTTTCTTT.

The rearrangement links TRBV21-1 to TRBJ1-5; TRBD1, the table's D call, was not compared with the DNA. TRBV21-1 is deemed a pseudogene. This CDR3 contains 16 residues. The DNA for the CDR3 is TGTGCCAGCAGCAAACGCCCCCAGGGGGCGTGGCAGCCCCAGCATTTT. Residues: CASSKRPQGAWQPQHF.

This chain links TRBV6-5 with TRBJ2-4, with 7 bases lining up with TRBD1. Germline V gene sequence: CDR1 MNHEY, CDR2 SVGAGI. There are 13 residues in the CDR3. With V trimmed by 0 bases and J by 9 bases, 2 bases remained unmatched. This CDR3 is CASSYSGDSIQYF. CDR3 bases: TGTGCCAGCAGTTACTCCGGGGACAGCATTCAGTACTTC.

The V and J genes are TRBV5-1 and TRBJ2-7; 7 positions agree with TRBD1. The CDR3 spans 15 residues. The trim removed 6 bases at V and 2 bases at J, leaving 11 bases unmatched. Germline-derived CDR1 and CDR2 are SGHRS and YFSETQ. CDR3 DNA sequence: TGCGCCAGCACCGACGGGAACAGGGGCACCTACGAGCAGTACTTC. Protein: CASTDGNRGTYEQYF.

V and J are TRBV27 and TRBJ2-7; TRBD2 matches at 7 bases. With V trimmed by 8 bases and J by 3 bases, 10 bases remained unmatched. Germline CDR1 and CDR2: MNHEY and SMNVEV (reference sequence). The CDR3 extends over 14 amino acids. The CDR3 nucleotides read TGTGCCAGCGGCCACAGCGGGAACGACTACGAGCAGTACTTC. It encodes CASGHSGNDYEQYF.

By frequency in the sample, this clone is medium-sized. The chain carries TRBV9 and TRBJ1-6; D is possibly TRBD1 (5 bases). Germline CDR1 is SGDLS and CDR2 is YYNGEE. V was pared by 4 bases and J by 10 bases, with 18 bases between. CDR3 length: 15 residues. The CDR3 DNA reads TGTGCCAGCAGCTCATACGACAGCAGGCTCTCACCCCTCCACTTT. Its protein is CASSSYDSRLSPLHF.

The chain is built from TRBV10-1 and TRBJ1-1, with 8 bases identical to TRBD1. V dropped 4 bases and J dropped 3; count of bases not matched to a gene: 13. The CDR3 loop spans 17 amino acids. Germline V gene lookup returns CDR1 WNHNN and CDR2 SYGVQD (reference sequence). CDR3 loop: CASSVRDRPLGDTEAFF. As DNA, the CDR3 is TGCGCCAGCAGTGTCCGGGACAGGCCACTTGGGGACACTGAAGCTTTCTTT.

This clone rates as medium-sized. CDR3: CASSLDPTSGTGGRETQYF. CDR3 nucleotide sequence: TGTGCCAGCAGCTTAGATCCGACTAGCGGAACTGGGGGGCGAGAGACCCAGTACTTC. The gene calls are TRBV13 and TRBJ2-5; TRBD2 matches at 9 bases. The CDR3 runs 19 residues. The J segment lost 4 bases and the V segment lost 1 base, leaving 16 bases of the junction unmatched. The V gene's germline CDR1 is PRHDT and CDR2 FYEKMQ (reference sequence).

The chain combines TRBV7-9 with TRBJ1-4; TRBD1 matches at 9 bases. The CDR3 runs 15 residues. The trim removed 5 bases at V and 5 bases at J, leaving 6 bases unmatched. Looked up from germline, CDR1 is SEHNR and CDR2 is FQNEAQ (reference sequence). The CDR3, as DNA: TGTGCCAGCAGCCTCGTGGGACAGGGAAATGAAAAACTGTTTTTT. Its translation is CASSLVGQGNEKLFF.

The chain recombines TRBV15 with TRBJ2-7; 9 bases match TRBD1. Germline V lookup: CDR1 LNHNV, CDR2 YYDKDF (reference sequence). This CDR3 region has 13 residues. The V and J ends lost 8 bases and 2 bases, in that order; junction bases with no gene match: 4. The CDR3 sequence: CATGTGNTYEQYF. The CDR3 DNA is TGTGCCACCGGGACAGGGAACACCTACGAGCAGTACTTC.

The chain recombines TRBV19 with TRBJ2-1; D uncertain. The CDR3 runs 15 residues. The V end lost 1 base, the J end lost 1 base, and 8 bases lay between the germline ends. Germline assignment: CDR1 LNHDA and CDR2 SQIVND (reference sequence). CDR3 sequence (DNA): TGTGCCAGTAGTATAGGTGCAGGTTCCTACAATGAGCAGTTCTTC. Protein product: CASSIGAGSYNEQFF.

CDR3 in amino acids: CASSDIRASGGRNTGELFF. The DNA for the CDR3 is TGTGCCAGCAGCGACATTCGGGCTAGCGGGGGGAGGAACACCGGGGAGCTGTTTTTT. V and J are TRBV5-4 and TRBJ2-2; 11 bases align to TRBD2. The germline V gene encodes CDR1 SGHNT and CDR2 YYREEE (reference sequence). The V and J ends lost 4 bases and 1 base, in that order; junction bases with no gene match: 12. This CDR3 has 19 residues.

The CDR3 sequence: CASSYVESQGEKLFF. The CDR3, as DNA: TGTGCCAGCAGTTACGTGGAAAGCCAGGGGGAAAAACTGTTTTTT. This rearrangement joins TRBV6-5 to TRBJ1-4; TRBD1 might be the D (6 bases). The germline CDR1 and CDR2 sequences are MNHEY and SVGAGI. The CDR3 consists of 15 residues. The V gene lost 2 bases and the J gene lost 8 bases, with 15 bases spanning the gap.